These 7 T cell receptor beta chains were all obtained from the same sample, sequenced in a study of vaccination effects on CD4 cells after COVID-19. Only in-frame clones appear in the TCRdb table, and some are missing; sequencing was by immunoSEQ multiplex PCR. The table lists 41,000 or so clones, 55% to 75% of them singletons. Which antigens these TCRs recognize remains unknown. Before sequencing, viral peptide pools were used by the ViraFEST assay to expand antigen-specific CD4+ T cells. Researchers isolated CD4+ T cells once approximately eleven days of culture had elapsed. According to the study, vaccine recipients showed no prior SARS-CoV-2 infection and negative nucleocapsid antibodies. Sequencing was performed on CD4+ T cells from PBMCs cultured with HCoV-OC43 spike peptides, taken before COVID-19 vaccination. As to subset: HCoV-OC43 spike overlapping peptide pool stimulation. Every receptor here comes from a human donor who received a COVID-19 vaccine.

The chain has TRBV5-4 and TRBJ2-2; D may be TRBD2 (6 bases). Deletions cut 4 bases from V and 8 bases from J, with 21 bases between. CDR3 length: 16 residues. Germline CDR1 SGHNT, CDR2 YYREEE (reference sequence). CDR3 DNA: TGTGCCAGCAGCCGGACGCGGGGACGGCATATGGGGGAGCTGTTTTTT. Translated: CASSRTRGRHMGELFF.

The chain links TRBV18 to TRBJ2-5; D not resolved. V shed 2 bases and J shed 7 bases, with 5 bases lying between them. This CDR3 is built from 11 residues. Germline assignment: CDR1 KGHSH and CDR2 LQKENI. The CDR3 is CASSPEGTQYF. The CDR3 DNA reads TGTGCCAGCTCACCAGAAGGGACCCAGTACTTC. Looking up the rest from reference TRBV18 and TRBJ2-5 gives the full variable domain: NAGVMQNPRHLVRRRGQEARLRCSPMKGHSHVYWYRQLPEEGLKFMVYLQKENIIDESGMPKERFSAEFPKEGPSILRIQQVVRGDSAAYFCASSPEGTQYFGPGTRLLVL.

V usage is TRBV29-1 and J usage is TRBJ1-2; D remains ambiguous. V gave up 0 bases and J gave up 2 bases, with 13 bases separating them. CDR1 and CDR2 from the germline V gene are SQVTM and ANQGSEA. This CDR3 is built from 15 residues. In DNA form, the CDR3 reads TGCAGCGTTGAAGACGGCCGGACGGTGAACTATGGCTACACCTTC. It specifies CSVEDGRTVNYGYTF.

The rearrangement joins TRBV9 to TRBJ1-1; D call uncertain. CDR1 is SGDLS and CDR2 is YYNGEE in the germline V gene. The CDR3 covers 13 residues. Trimming took off 0 bases at V and 4 bases at J, with 7 bases between the two ends. CDR3 protein: CASSVAVGTEAFF. The CDR3, as DNA: TGTGCCAGCAGCGTAGCAGTCGGCACTGAAGCTTTCTTT.

This clone was seen more than once but under ten times. V gene TRBV10-3 combines with J gene TRBJ2-1, with TRBD2 identical over 7 bases. V lost 4 bases and J lost 6; bases outside the gene matches: 0. Germline values: CDR1 ENHRY, CDR2 SYGVKD. The CDR3 length is 12 residues. CDR3 coding DNA: TGTGCCATCAGTGGGACTAGCAATGAGCAGTTCTTC. Translating it yields CAISGTSNEQFF.

The chain has TRBV19 and TRBJ2-7, with 7 bases fitting TRBD2. The CDR3 covers 14 residues. From germline, CDR1 is LNHDA and CDR2 SQIVND (reference sequence). V gave up 5 bases and J gave up 2 bases; unmatched junction bases: 6. In DNA form, the CDR3 reads TGTGCCAGTAGTGCCTCTAGCGGTGCCTACGAGCAGTACTTC. Amino acid sequence: CASSASSGAYEQYF.

This chain joins TRBV30 and TRBJ2-1; D unclear. The CDR3 length is 14 residues. Germline V gene lookup returns CDR1 GTSNPN and CDR2 SVGIG (reference sequence). The ends were cut back, 4 bases at V and 7 bases at J, with 17 bases in the middle. CDR3 in DNA: TGTGCCTGGACTCCTTTACAATGGGGTAATGAGCAGTTCTTC. Encoded protein: CAWTPLQWGNEQFF.